Presented here are 28 T cell receptor beta chains from one specimen sequenced in a study of blood T cells in healthy people across ages. Together with a sample-barcoded 5' primer, a J-beta primer mix was included in a second PCR lasting about 7 to 12 cycles. TCRdb re-called the 5' RACE reads with MiXCR, one entry per CDR3 protein. The data contain hundreds of thousands of distinct CDR3 sequences, around 43% of them singletons. The specimen sequenced was blood. These receptors were taken from a man aged 60-69 years in good health.

In DNA form, the CDR3 reads TGCGCCAGCAGCCAAGAATTGCGGTCTTATGGCTACACCTTC. It is translated as CASSQELRSYGYTF. This sequence joins TRBV4-1 and TRBJ1-2, with unresolved D. CDR3 size: 14 residues. With 0 bases removed from V and 5 bases from J, the gap between germline ends came to 10 bases. Germline CDR1 MGHRA, CDR2 YSYEKL.

This clonotype has ten or more counts. The J gene is TRBJ2-1, the V gene TRBV7-2; unclear D gene. Germline V lookup: CDR1 SGHTA, CDR2 FQGNSA. Trimming pared 1 base from V and 7 bases from J, leaving 8 bases between. The CDR3 runs to 13 residues. The CDR3 is CASSLGVGNEQFF. The CDR3 nucleotides are TGTGCCAGCAGCTTAGGCGTCGGTAATGAGCAGTTCTTC.

V and J are TRBV10-3 and TRBJ2-5; D not certain. V was cut by 0 bases and J by 1 base, with 12 bases left in between. The CDR3 covers 16 residues. Germline CDR1 reads ENHRY; CDR2 reads SYGVKD. CDR3 bases: TGTGCCATCAGTGAGTCCCTTACTAACCTCCAAGAGACCCAGTACTTC. It translates to CAISESLTNLQETQYF.

In regard to this clonotype: Compared with germline, one end of the junction differs, possibly owing to a read error. The V call is TRBV5-1, the J call TRBJ2-3; no reliable D call. Germline-derived CDR1 and CDR2 are SGHRS and YFSETQ. This CDR3 region has 14 residues. The CDR3 nucleotides read TGCGCCAGCAGCTTGGGCCCGCGCGGAGATACGCTGTATTTT. The encoded protein is CASSLGPRGDTLYF.

This chain uses TRBV7-2 with TRBJ1-2; TRBD1 matches at 7 bases. The CDR3 contains 14 residues. Germline CDR1 is SGHTA and CDR2 is FQGNSA. With 0 bases clipped from V and 7 bases from J, the junction kept 5 bases outside the gene matches. The chain's CDR3 is CASSLAGQAGGYTF. The CDR3, as DNA: TGTGCCAGCAGCTTAGCCGGACAGGCAGGTGGCTACACCTTC.

This clonotype was seen more than once but under ten times. The rearrangement joins TRBV7-2 to TRBJ2-1; D may be TRBD1 or TRBD2 (6 bases each). In germline, CDR1 is SGHTA, CDR2 FQGNSA. V lost 5 bases and J lost 5, with 19 bases in between. The CDR3 has 16 residues. As DNA, the CDR3 is TGTGCCAGCAGCCCCGGGGGCGGGACACGGAACAATGAGCAGTTCTTC. It codes for CASSPGGGTRNNEQFF.

This chain joins TRBV7-3 and TRBJ2-7, with D tentatively TRBD2 (6 bases). The CDR3 covers 16 residues. Germline CDR1 reads SGHTA; CDR2 reads FQGTGA. V lost 4 bases and J 0 bases, leaving 16 bases between the germline ends. This chain's CDR3 is CASSSLRRGSSYEQYF. DNA for the CDR3: TGTGCCAGCAGCTCCCTAAGGCGGGGCTCCTCCTACGAGCAGTACTTC.

The rearrangement joins TRBV3-1 to TRBJ1-1; 7 positions agree with TRBD1. Germline V lookup: CDR1 LGHDT, CDR2 YNNKEL (reference sequence). V lost 3 bases and J lost 5; bases outside the gene matches: 6. The CDR3 is 14 residues long. CDR3 region: CASSQQTGKTEAFF. The CDR3 region has the DNA TGTGCCAGCAGCCAGCAGACAGGGAAGACTGAAGCTTTCTTT.

This clonotype was recorded a few times. The rearrangement links TRBV28 to TRBJ2-7; 7 positions agree with TRBD1. The J segment lost 4 bases and the V segment lost 5 bases, leaving 11 bases of the junction unmatched. Per the germline V gene, CDR1 is MDHEN and CDR2 is SYDVKM. This CDR3 comprises 15 residues. The CDR3 loop reads CASSKGQQILYEQYF. CDR3 nucleotide sequence: TGTGCCAGCAGTAAGGGACAGCAAATACTTTACGAGCAGTACTTC. The entire variable domain, with the rest obtained from reference TRBV28 and TRBJ2-7, is as follows: DVKVTQSSRYLVKRTGEKVFLECVQDMDHENMFWYRQDPGLGLRLIYFSYDVKMKEKGDIPEGYSVSREKKERFSLILESASTNQTSMYLCASSKGQQILYEQYFGPGTRLTVT.

The rearrangement uses TRBV20-1 and TRBJ2-6, with 7 bases matching TRBD1. Germline assignment: CDR1 DFQATT and CDR2 SNEGSKA (reference sequence). Trimming took 3 bases from V and 7 from J; bases not matched to a gene: 12. The CDR3 sequence is 16 residues long. This CDR3 is CSASPRGQWFANVLTF. The CDR3 region has the DNA TGCAGTGCTAGCCCCCGGGGACAGTGGTTCGCCAACGTCCTGACTTTC.

This clonotype showed up just a few times. The chain employs TRBV7-9 and TRBJ1-1, with D perhaps TRBD1 (5 bases). Germline V CDR1 and CDR2: SEHNR, FQNEAQ (reference sequence). V lost 1 base and J lost 1, with 7 bases in between. CDR3 length: 14 amino acids. The CDR3 protein is CASSLGDWNTEAFF. CDR3 sequence (DNA): TGTGCCAGCAGCTTAGGGGACTGGAACACTGAAGCTTTCTTT. Supplemented by reference TRBV7-9 and TRBJ1-1, the full variable domain reads DTGVSQNPRHKITKRGQNVTFRCDPISEHNRLYWYRQTLGQGPEFLTYFQNEAQLEKSRLLSDRFSAERPKGSFSTLEIQRTEQGDSAMYLCASSLGDWNTEAFFGQGTRLTVV.

The rearrangement links TRBV29-1 to TRBJ2-3, with a weak D call TRBD1 (6 bases). Germline CDR1 reads SQVTM; CDR2 reads ANQGSEA. Trimming stripped 4 bases from V and 2 bases from J, with 10 bases between. The CDR3 sequence is 13 residues long. The CDR3 spells CSVGGDITDTQYF. Written as DNA, the CDR3 is TGCAGCGTTGGAGGGGACATCACAGATACGCAGTATTTT.

This clonotype was found a few times. The gene calls are TRBV7-2 and TRBJ2-7; 11 bases fit TRBD2. Unmatched junction bases numbered 7, after V lost 5 bases and J lost 4 bases. Per the germline V gene, CDR1 is SGHTA and CDR2 is FQGNSA. This CDR3 is 15 amino acids long. This CDR3 is CASSPLAGGFYEQYF. Here the CDR3 DNA reads TGTGCCAGCAGCCCCTTAGCGGGGGGGTTTTACGAGCAGTACTTC.

The chain couples TRBV9 to TRBJ2-6, with D unclear. V was trimmed by 3 bases and J by 0 bases, leaving 10 bases between them. The CDR3 extends over 16 amino acids. Germline values: CDR1 SGDLS, CDR2 YYNGEE. CDR3 sequence: CASSALQISGANVLTF. The CDR3 bases are TGTGCCAGCAGCGCGTTACAGATCTCTGGGGCCAACGTCCTGACTTTC.

The chain uses TRBV29-1 and TRBJ2-1; tentatively, D is TRBD1 or TRBD2 (5 bases each). This CDR3 region has 14 residues. Germline CDR1 and CDR2: SQVTM and ANQGSEA. Deletions cut 4 bases from V and 8 bases from J, with 18 bases between. The CDR3, as DNA: TGCAGCGTTGCGGCTGGGACGACGGTGGATGAGCAGTTCTTC. This gives the protein CSVAAGTTVDEQFF.

This clonotype came up once. The chain combines TRBV6-1 with TRBJ1-1, with D unresolved. This CDR3 has 14 amino acids. The V end was cut by 7 bases, the J end by 1 base, with 13 bases between. Germline CDR1 reads MNHNS; CDR2 reads SASEGT. CDR3 sequence (DNA): TGTGCCAGCACCCCGGGGAGGGCGAACACTGAAGCTTTCTTT. It is translated as CASTPGRANTEAFF.

This clonotype was found a few times. This sequence joins TRBV12-3 or TRBV12-4 and TRBJ1-2; D is undetermined. V lost 6 bases, J lost 7 bases, and 12 bases lay in between. This CDR3 comprises 12 residues. The CDR3 region is CASSLLQGGYTF. The CDR3 region has the DNA TGTGCCAGCAGCCTTCTGCAAGGTGGCTACACCTTC.

A few counts support this clonotype. The chain is built from TRBV20-1 and TRBJ1-2; D is undetermined. This CDR3 has 15 residues. The V gene lost 0 bases and the J gene lost 4 bases, with 15 bases spanning the gap. Looked up from germline, CDR1 is DFQATT and CDR2 is SNEGSKA (reference sequence). DNA of the CDR3: TGCAGTGCTAGAGAGGTACAGAGGAGACCCTATGGCTACACCTTC. It translates to CSAREVQRRPYGYTF.

This sequence joins TRBV12-3 or TRBV12-4 and TRBJ2-6; possible D gene TRBD2, 5 bases. CDR3 length: 18 amino acids. Trimming removed 8 bases at V and 0 bases at J, with 20 bases between. Here the CDR3 DNA reads TGTGCCAGCTCCCGAGGACCAGGCGGGTCCTCTGGGGCCAACGTCCTGACTTTC. Amino acids: CASSRGPGGSSGANVLTF.

The chain combines TRBV24-1 with TRBJ2-5; D remains unclear. Germline V gene sequence: CDR1 KGHDR, CDR2 SFDVKD. CDR3 length equals 14 residues. V was cut by 4 bases and J by 2 bases, with 10 bases left in between. CDR3 loop: CATSDPGGQETQYF. CDR3 DNA sequence: TGTGCCACCAGTGACCCTGGCGGACAAGAGACCCAGTACTTC.

The chain combines TRBV25-1 with TRBJ2-5; 10 nucleotides match TRBD1. In germline, CDR1 is MGHDK, CDR2 SYGVNS. CDR3 length: 15 amino acids. J gave up 5 bases and V 4 bases, and 7 bases lay outside the gene matches. The CDR3, as DNA: TGTGCCAGCAGTGCCGGGACAGGGGTATTTGAGACCCAGTACTTC. This sequence encodes CASSAGTGVFETQYF.

The chain is built from TRBV7-9 and TRBJ2-7, with D tentatively TRBD1 (6 bases). The CDR3 runs 14 residues. CDR1 is SEHNR, CDR2 FQNEAQ, per germline (reference sequence). V was shortened by 4 bases and J by 7 bases, with 17 bases between the two germline ends. CDR3 region: CASSSGQSRSEQYF. DNA for the CDR3: TGTGCCAGCAGCTCAGGACAGTCTCGGTCAGAGCAGTACTTC.

This chain connects TRBV5-1 to TRBJ2-5; 10 bases line up with TRBD2. Germline CDR1 SGHRS, CDR2 YFSETQ. V dropped 4 bases and J dropped 2; count of bases not matched to a gene: 8. The CDR3 is made up of 16 amino acids. The CDR3 bases are TGCGCCAGCAGCCTCGGTAGCGGGGGGACTCAAGAGACCCAGTACTTC. This sequence encodes CASSLGSGGTQETQYF. Variable domain in full (rest from reference TRBV5-1 and TRBJ2-5): KAGVTQTPRYLIKTRGQQVTLSCSPISGHRSVSWYQQTPGQGLQFLFEYFSETQRNKGNFPGRFSGRQFSNSRSEMNVSTLELGDSALYLCASSLGSGGTQETQYFGPGTRLLVL.

The V and J genes are TRBV20-1 and TRBJ1-5; 12 nucleotides align to TRBD1. This CDR3 spans 19 amino acids. The germline CDR1 and CDR2 sequences are DFQATT and SNEGSKA (reference sequence). J was trimmed by 3 bases and V by 2 bases; bases with no gene match: 14. In DNA form, the CDR3 reads TGCAGTGCTAGAAAACGACCGGGACAGGGGGCGGTTATCAATCAGCCCCAGCATTTT. It encodes CSARKRPGQGAVINQPQHF.

The genes are TRBV20-1 and TRBJ2-1; 10 bases match TRBD2. The length of the CDR3 is 13 residues. Germline V CDR1 and CDR2: DFQATT, SNEGSKA (reference sequence). V trimming: 5 bases; J trimming: 6 bases; junction bases outside the gene matches: 4. The chain's CDR3 is CSALAGGLNEQFF. In DNA form, the CDR3 reads TGCAGTGCTTTAGCGGGGGGTCTCAATGAGCAGTTCTTC.

The V gene is TRBV20-1, the J gene TRBJ2-7; D possibly corresponds to TRBD1 (6 bases). V was trimmed by 0 bases and J by 2 bases, leaving 17 bases between them. Germline values: CDR1 DFQATT, CDR2 SNEGSKA (reference sequence). The CDR3 consists of 16 residues. CDR3 region: CSARDALLGATYEQYF. DNA for the CDR3: TGCAGTGCTAGAGATGCTTTGCTGGGGGCGACCTACGAGCAGTACTTC.

This clonotype has at least ten counts. CDR3 sequence reads: CASSLGLANTGELFF. In DNA form, the CDR3 reads TGTGCCAGCAGCTTAGGACTGGCCAACACCGGGGAGCTGTTTTTT. The chain uses TRBV7-2 and TRBJ2-2; D remains unclear. This CDR3 comprises 15 residues. Between the trimmed V and J ends, which lost 1 base and 2 bases, there was a span of 8 bases. Germline assignment: CDR1 SGHTA and CDR2 FQGNSA.

V gene TRBV6-2 or TRBV6-3 combines with J gene TRBJ2-2, with 8 bases fitting TRBD1. The CDR3 loop spans 14 amino acids. The V segment lost 7 bases and the J segment 8 bases; nucleotides outside the gene matches: 9. The germline V gene encodes CDR1 MNHEY and CDR2 SVGEGT. The CDR3: CASKLQGEVGELFF. The DNA for the CDR3 is TGTGCCAGCAAACTACAGGGGGAAGTAGGGGAGCTGTTTTTT.